The 27 T cell receptor beta chains below come from one sample, sequenced in a study of T cells after yellow fever vaccination (dated by TCRdb to between 2018 and 2020). Library construction relied on 5' RACE. Instrument on record: Illumina HiSeq 2500. The public reads were run again by TCRdb, first through fastp at Q25 and then through MiXCR, and only productive beta chains were kept. Rows are unified per CDR3 protein, each entry keeping the most common DNA and genes. This sample gives 200,000 to 300,000 distinct CDR3 sequences in total; 10% to 15% of them show up just once. The top ten clones comprise 0.45% to 0.65% of the sample. Reading the label with the study, this specimen's treatment or condition is: live attenuated yellow fever vaccine strain. Sequences were derived from CD4+ T cells sorted from PBMCs, sampled 45 days after the yellow fever booster vaccination. These receptors originate from a man aged 25 to 40 who received the YFV17D yellow fever vaccine.

The gene calls are TRBV12-3 or TRBV12-4 and TRBJ1-1, with 8 bases matching TRBD1. CDR3 length: 13 residues. V trimming: 3 bases; J trimming: 4 bases; junction bases outside the gene matches: 1. CDR3 sequence reads: CASSFTGGTEAFF. CDR3 DNA: TGTGCCAGCAGTTTCACAGGGGGCACTGAAGCTTTCTTT.

CDR3 region: CASSPGLAGDYEQFF. The DNA of the CDR3 is TGCGCCAGCAGCCCCGGACTAGCGGGAGACTATGAGCAGTTCTTC. J is TRBJ2-1 and V is TRBV5-1; 13 positions agree with TRBD2. CDR1 and CDR2 (germline): SGHRS, YFSETQ. This CDR3 region has 15 residues. Unmatched junction bases numbered 6, after V lost 4 bases and J lost 8 bases.

This clonotype was detected only a few times. The gene calls are TRBV7-9 and TRBJ2-3; D ambiguous. The CDR3 length is 15 residues. The V end lost 0 bases, the J end lost 5 bases, and 12 bases lay between the germline ends. Germline values: CDR1 SEHNR, CDR2 FQNEAQ (reference sequence). The CDR3 here is CASSLARNRGDTQYF. DNA for the CDR3: TGTGCCAGCAGCTTAGCGCGGAACCGCGGAGATACGCAGTATTTT.

This clonotype was seen a handful of times. V is TRBV7-2 and J is TRBJ1-5, with D perhaps matching TRBD1 (5 bases). Germline V CDR1 and CDR2: SGHTA, FQGNSA. The length of the CDR3 is 15 residues. V was clipped by 5 bases and J by 4 bases, with 15 bases between them. CDR3 amino acids: CASSGTRGSNQPQHF. The CDR3, as DNA: TGTGCCAGCAGCGGAACGCGGGGCAGTAATCAGCCCCAGCATTTT.

This clonotype has only a few counts. The V gene is TRBV7-3, the J gene TRBJ2-5; D remains ambiguous. Germline V gene sequence: CDR1 SGHTA, CDR2 FQGTGA. This CDR3 is 16 amino acids long. Between the trimmed V and J ends, which lost 5 bases and 1 base, there was a span of 17 bases. CDR3 residues: CASSPKAALGQETQYF. The CDR3 nucleotides are TGTGCCAGCAGCCCCAAGGCAGCCCTAGGCCAAGAGACCCAGTACTTC. The whole variable domain, filled in from reference TRBV7-3 and TRBJ2-5, reads GAGVSQTPSNKVTEKGKYVELRCDPISGHTALYWYRQSLGQGPEFLIYFQGTGAADDSGLPNDRFFAVRPEGSVSTLKIQRTERGDSAVYLCASSPKAALGQETQYFGPGTRLLVL.

This sequence joins TRBV9 and TRBJ2-1; 8 bases map to TRBD1. The germline V gene has CDR1 SGDLS and CDR2 YYNGEE. With V trimmed by 2 bases and J by 6 bases, 10 bases remained unmatched. CDR3 length: 16 residues. The CDR3 reads CASSVMGQVGGNEQFF. The CDR3 nucleotides read TGTGCCAGCAGCGTGATGGGACAGGTGGGAGGCAATGAGCAGTTCTTC.

This clonotype has a handful of counts. The rearrangement links TRBV3-1 to TRBJ2-5; D not resolved. The length of the CDR3 is 13 residues. CDR1 and CDR2 from the germline V gene are LGHDT and YNNKEL (reference sequence). Trimming shortened V by 4 bases and J by 5 bases, and 11 bases separated the two germline ends. This chain's CDR3 is CASSRVGMETQYF. The CDR3 DNA is TGTGCCAGCAGCCGCGTGGGTATGGAGACCCAGTACTTC.

This clonotype was detected only a few times. The chain joins TRBV29-1 to TRBJ2-3; D is possibly TRBD1 (6 bases). Germline V gene lookup returns CDR1 SQVTM and CDR2 ANQGSEA. Trimming left V 1 base short and J 3 bases short, with 11 bases between. The CDR3 runs 14 residues. Written as DNA, the CDR3 is TGCAGCGTTGAAGGGACAGCCGAAACAGATACGCAGTATTTT. It codes for CSVEGTAETDTQYF.

This rearrangement joins TRBV7-2 to TRBJ2-1, with TRBD1 as a possible D gene (5 bases). V dropped 5 bases and J dropped 4 bases, with 12 bases sitting between them. Germline-derived CDR1 and CDR2 are SGHTA and FQGNSA. The CDR3 has 14 residues. This CDR3 is CASSKGAIYNEQFF. For the CDR3, the DNA is TGTGCCAGCAGCAAAGGGGCGATTTACAATGAGCAGTTCTTC.

The chain employs TRBV11-2 and TRBJ1-5, with 12 bases identical to TRBD1. The CDR3 extends over 18 amino acids. The V gene's germline CDR1 is SGHAT and CDR2 FQNNGV. Losses at the gene ends were 5 bases for V and 6 bases for J; bases not matched to a gene: 14. CDR3 loop: CASSQAGTGGYGAQPQHF. The CDR3 coding sequence is TGTGCCAGCAGCCAGGCCGGGACAGGGGGCTACGGGGCTCAGCCCCAGCATTTT.

This clonotype came up a few times. The chain is built from TRBV7-2 and TRBJ2-3; TRBD2 matches at 10 bases. V was pared by 10 bases and J by 3 bases, with 7 bases of the junction left unmatched. This CDR3 has 14 amino acids. CDR1 SGHTA and CDR2 FQGNSA come from the germline V gene. The CDR3 loop is CAISRTSGTDTQYF. Here the CDR3 DNA reads TGTGCCATCTCCCGGACTAGCGGAACAGATACGCAGTATTTT.

In this sample, this clonotype turned up a few times. The gene calls are TRBV7-2 and TRBJ2-7; TRBD1 might be the D (5 bases). With 6 bases removed from V and 3 bases from J, the gap between germline ends came to 18 bases. This CDR3 is 15 amino acids long. Germline CDR1 reads SGHTA; CDR2 reads FQGNSA. DNA for the CDR3: TGTGCCAGCAGTTCTCCCGAGGCAGGGCGCTACGAGCAGTACTTC. Translation: CASSSPEAGRYEQYF.

This clonotype was observed a few times. The V call is TRBV10-3, the J call TRBJ2-5; 7 nucleotides line up with TRBD1. Trimming took 7 bases from V and 5 from J; bases not matched to a gene: 4. CDR1 is ENHRY, CDR2 SYGVKD, per germline. This CDR3 comprises 12 residues. Here the CDR3 DNA reads TGTGCCATCAAGGGGGCGGATGAGACCCAGTACTTC. Its protein product is CAIKGADETQYF.

V gene TRBV7-2 combines with J gene TRBJ2-5; 8 nucleotides align to TRBD2. The V segment lost 5 bases and the J segment 13 bases; nucleotides outside the gene matches: 12. The CDR3 sequence is 13 residues long. Germline CDR1 is SGHTA and CDR2 is FQGNSA. CDR3 loop: CASSLTRERELYF. CDR3 DNA sequence: TGTGCCAGCAGCCTTACCCGCGAGCGGGAGTTGTACTTC.

The sample holds many counts of this clonotype. This chain uses TRBV5-4 with TRBJ2-5; no clear D gene. The CDR3 length is 13 residues. The V end lost 2 bases, the J end lost 0 bases, and 5 bases lay between the germline ends. Germline V gene data show CDR1 as SGHNT and CDR2 as YYREEE (reference sequence). This CDR3 reads CASSFPNQETQYF. The CDR3 coding sequence is TGTGCCAGCAGCTTCCCCAACCAAGAGACCCAGTACTTC.

The chain is built from TRBV20-1 and TRBJ2-2, with TRBD1 as a possible D gene (6 bases). Germline V gene data show CDR1 as DFQATT and CDR2 as SNEGSKA (reference sequence). The V end was cut by 6 bases, the J end by 6 bases, with 17 bases between. The CDR3 runs 14 residues. The CDR3 sequence is CSAGAGVLSGELFF. The CDR3 DNA reads as TGCAGTGCCGGTGCAGGGGTTTTGTCCGGGGAGCTGTTTTTT.

The V call is TRBV12-3 or TRBV12-4, the J call TRBJ2-1; 9 bases match TRBD2. J lost 5 bases, V lost 6 bases, and 8 bases had no gene match. The CDR3 contains 15 residues. The CDR3 sequence: CASSQTSGRDNEQFF. The DNA of the CDR3 is TGTGCCAGCAGCCAAACTAGCGGGCGGGACAATGAGCAGTTCTTC.

This clonotype was counted a few times. This chain uses TRBV7-8 with TRBJ1-5, with TRBD1 as a possible D gene (6 bases). The CDR3 sequence is 17 residues long. V dropped 4 bases and J dropped 0 bases, with 16 bases sitting between them. Looked up from germline, CDR1 is SGHVS and CDR2 is FQNEAQ. The CDR3 bases are TGTGCCAGCAGCTGGGTCGGGGGCCCCCTTAGCAATCAGCCCCAGCATTTT. This sequence encodes CASSWVGGPLSNQPQHF.

The chain carries TRBV5-1 and TRBJ2-7; 12 nucleotides agree with TRBD2. CDR1 is SGHRS and CDR2 is YFSETQ in the germline V gene. With V trimmed by 3 bases and J by 2 bases, 12 bases remained unmatched. This CDR3 has 18 amino acids. DNA for the CDR3: TGCGCCAGCAGCTGGACCCTCTCTAGCGGGAGGGCCCCCTACGAGCAGTACTTC. It is translated as CASSWTLSSGRAPYEQYF.

This clonotype was seen a few times. J is TRBJ2-7 and V is TRBV18, with 9 nucleotides matching TRBD1. This CDR3 has 12 residues. Germline assignment: CDR1 KGHSH and CDR2 LQKENI. V lost 4 bases, J lost 7 bases, and 2 bases stayed unmatched. CDR3 sequence reads: CASSRDRGEQYF. CDR3 DNA: TGTGCCAGCTCACGTGACAGGGGGGAGCAGTACTTC.

This clonotype came up a few times. The chain links TRBV7-2 to TRBJ1-2; TRBD1 might be the D (6 bases). CDR3 size: 15 residues. Trimming removed 5 bases from V and 3 bases from J, with 16 bases in between. Per the germline V gene, CDR1 is SGHTA and CDR2 is FQGNSA. CDR3 bases: TGTGCCAGCAGCCCCTTTTCAGGGGCTGACTATGGCTACACCTTC. It encodes CASSPFSGADYGYTF.

This clonotype was picked up a small number of times. The chain employs TRBV11-2 and TRBJ2-6; 8 bases are a match to TRBD1. CDR3 length: 19 residues. Trimming at V came to 5 bases and at J to 0 bases, leaving 12 bases not matched to a gene. Germline-derived CDR1 and CDR2 are SGHAT and FQNNGV. CDR3 loop: CASSPRPGQGISGANVLTF. CDR3 sequence (DNA): TGTGCCAGCAGCCCCCGTCCAGGACAGGGCATCTCTGGGGCCAACGTCCTGACTTTC.

The V gene is TRBV10-3, the J gene TRBJ2-1, with 10 positions matching TRBD2. Losses at the gene ends were 11 bases for V and 6 bases for J; bases not matched to a gene: 13. The germline V gene encodes CDR1 ENHRY and CDR2 SYGVKD. The CDR3 spans 15 residues. The CDR3 loop is CAVTPGSSGGNEQFF. The CDR3 bases are TGTGCCGTCACCCCTGGGTCTAGCGGGGGCAATGAGCAGTTCTTC.

Only a few counts were recorded for this clonotype. The V and J genes are TRBV5-1 and TRBJ2-3; D possibly corresponds to TRBD1 (6 bases). Germline V CDR1 and CDR2: SGHRS, YFSETQ. With 1 base removed from V and 2 bases from J, the gap between germline ends came to 11 bases. The CDR3 runs to 15 residues. The CDR3 coding sequence is TGCGCCAGCAGCTTGTTTGACAGGTCCACAGATACGCAGTATTTT. Its protein product is CASSLFDRSTDTQYF. The variable domain in full, with the rest retrieved from reference TRBV5-1 and TRBJ2-3, is KAGVTQTPRYLIKTRGQQVTLSCSPISGHRSVSWYQQTPGQGLQFLFEYFSETQRNKGNFPGRFSGRQFSNSRSEMNVSTLELGDSALYLCASSLFDRSTDTQYFGPGTRLTVL.

This clonotype was counted between two and nine times. The DNA for the CDR3 is TGTGCCAGCAGCGTAGGGGGAGGGCCCTCTGAGCAGTTCTTC. Encoded protein: CASSVGGGPSEQFF. This chain connects TRBV9 to TRBJ2-1, with 7 bases identical to TRBD2. V shed 0 bases, J shed 9 bases, and the junction held 6 bases outside the gene matches. Germline CDR1 is SGDLS and CDR2 is YYNGEE. CDR3 length: 14 amino acids.

The chain links TRBV28 to TRBJ2-1; TRBD2 agrees at 7 bases. The CDR3 length is 18 residues. Germline CDR1 is MDHEN and CDR2 is SYDVKM. V lost 7 bases to trimming and J lost 1 base; unmatched junction nucleotides: 16. The CDR3 sequence is CASTQRSNLAGSYNEQFF. The CDR3 DNA reads as TGTGCCAGCACCCAGCGCTCAAATTTAGCGGGTTCCTACAATGAGCAGTTCTTC.

This clonotype has a handful of counts. This chain links TRBV12-3 or TRBV12-4 with TRBJ2-5; no definite D call. Trimming pared 6 bases from V and 7 bases from J, leaving 12 bases between. The CDR3 runs 12 residues. Written as DNA, the CDR3 is TGTGCCAGCAGCTTCACTGGCGGGACCCAGTACTTC. Translated: CASSFTGGTQYF.